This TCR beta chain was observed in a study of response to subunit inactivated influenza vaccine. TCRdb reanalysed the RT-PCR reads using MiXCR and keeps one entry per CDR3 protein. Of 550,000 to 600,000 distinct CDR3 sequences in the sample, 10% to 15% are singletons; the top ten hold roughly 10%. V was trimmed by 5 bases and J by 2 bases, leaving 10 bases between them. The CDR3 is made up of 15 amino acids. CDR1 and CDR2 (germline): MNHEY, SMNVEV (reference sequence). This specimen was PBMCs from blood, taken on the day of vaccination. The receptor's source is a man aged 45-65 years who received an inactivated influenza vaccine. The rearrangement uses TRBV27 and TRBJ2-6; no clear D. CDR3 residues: CASSTRLTGANVLTF. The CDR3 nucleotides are TGTGCCAGCAGTACGCGGCTCACTGGGGCCAACGTCCTGACTTTC.